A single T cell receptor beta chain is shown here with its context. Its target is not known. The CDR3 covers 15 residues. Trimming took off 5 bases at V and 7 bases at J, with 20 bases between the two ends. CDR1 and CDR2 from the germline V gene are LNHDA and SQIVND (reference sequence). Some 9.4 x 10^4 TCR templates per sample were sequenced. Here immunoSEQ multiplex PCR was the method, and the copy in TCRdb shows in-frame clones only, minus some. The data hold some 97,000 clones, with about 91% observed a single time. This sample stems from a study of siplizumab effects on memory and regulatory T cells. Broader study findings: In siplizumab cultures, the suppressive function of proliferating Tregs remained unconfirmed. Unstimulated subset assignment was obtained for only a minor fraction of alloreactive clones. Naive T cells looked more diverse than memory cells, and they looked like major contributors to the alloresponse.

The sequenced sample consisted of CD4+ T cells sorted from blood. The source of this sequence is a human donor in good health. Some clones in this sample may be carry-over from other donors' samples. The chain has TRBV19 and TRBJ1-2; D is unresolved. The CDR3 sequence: CASSLSREGIAGYTF. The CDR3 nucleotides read TGTGCCAGTAGTCTCTCTAGGGAGGGAATAGCTGGCTACACCTTC. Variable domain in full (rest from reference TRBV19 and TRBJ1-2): DGGITQSPKYLFRKEGQNVTLSCEQNLNHDAMYWYRQDPGQGLRLIYYSQIVNDFQKGDIAEGYSVSREKKESFPLTVTSAQKNPTAFYLCASSLSREGIAGYTFGSGTRLTVV.